This TCR beta chain was documented in a study of T cell repertoires in cytomegalovirus infection. Germline loops: CDR1 SGHRS, CDR2 YFSETQ. This CDR3 spans 14 amino acids. The V segment lost 4 bases and the J segment 6 bases; nucleotides outside the gene matches: 6. TCRdb called the reads again in MiXCR, with one record for every CDR3 protein. The table lists some 680,000 distinct CDR3 sequences, roughly a third of them singletons. Only a few counts were recorded for this clonotype. The chain uses TRBV5-1 and TRBJ1-2, with 10 bases identical to TRBD1. This clonotype originated in a human donor in good health (CMV status not recorded). Some clones in this sample may be carry-over from other donors' samples. The sample consisted of PBMCs. The CDR3 region is CASSPGQGVHGYTF. The CDR3, as DNA: TGCGCCAGCAGCCCCGGACAGGGGGTCCATGGCTACACCTTC.